The 32 T cell receptor beta chains below all came from one sample that was sequenced in a study of T cell changes during pregnancy in multiple sclerosis. Clones were read by immunoSEQ multiplex PCR, and TCRdb kept only the in-frame ones, dropping some. The sample includes fewer than 95,000 clones, approximately 94% of them seen just once. Sequenced here: peripheral blood, sampled in the third trimester of pregnancy. The source is a female donor with multiple sclerosis, enrolled in a pregnancy study.

This clone has a single count. The V call is TRBV5-6, the J call TRBJ1-1, with D perhaps TRBD1 (6 bases). Germline CDR1 and CDR2: SGHDT and YYEEEE. The germline V and J ends were trimmed by 5 bases and 4 bases, with 12 bases remaining between them. There are 13 residues in the CDR3. This CDR3 reads CASSRTVTTEAFF. For the CDR3, the DNA is TGTGCCAGCAGTCGGACAGTGACCACTGAAGCTTTCTTT.

The J gene is TRBJ1-3, the V gene TRBV6-6; 7 nucleotides line up with TRBD1. The CDR3 spans 14 residues. The V gene's germline CDR1 is MNHNY and CDR2 SVGAGI (reference sequence). With V trimmed by 4 bases and J by 2 bases, 2 bases remained unmatched. CDR3 sequence (DNA): TGTGCCAGCAGTTTGACAGGGACTGGAAACACCATATATTTT. Translation: CASSLTGTGNTIYF.

The rearrangement joins TRBV14 to TRBJ2-7; no clear D gene. Looked up from germline, CDR1 is SGHDN and CDR2 is FVKESK. V was shortened by 4 bases and J by 2 bases, with 12 bases between the two germline ends. The CDR3 is 14 amino acids. The CDR3: CASSLETRAYEQYF. In DNA, the CDR3 is TGTGCCAGCAGCCTCGAGACACGAGCCTACGAGCAGTACTTC.

The sample holds one count of this clone. The V gene is TRBV6-4, the J gene TRBJ2-1; D gene ambiguous. The CDR3 totals 13 residues. CDR1 MRHNA and CDR2 SNTAGT come from the germline V gene. With 2 bases removed from V and 9 bases from J, the gap between germline ends came to 11 bases. The CDR3 region has the DNA TGTGCCAGCAGTGACCCCCTGAGTGGTGAGCAGTTCTTC. This sequence encodes CASSDPLSGEQFF.

This clone was counted a few times. The chain has TRBV5-4 and TRBJ2-6; perhaps TRBD1 as D (5 bases). CDR1 and CDR2 from the germline V gene are SGHNT and YYREEE (reference sequence). V dropped 3 bases and J dropped 12 bases, with 16 bases sitting between them. This CDR3 has 14 amino acids. In nucleotides, the CDR3 is TGTGCCAGCAGCTCCAAGACAGAGGTAGGCGTCCTGACTTTC. It specifies CASSSKTEVGVLTF.

The genes are TRBV18 and TRBJ2-7, with TRBD2 matching over 9 bases. V was pared by 0 bases and J by 0 bases, with 0 bases of the junction left unmatched. Germline CDR1 and CDR2: KGHSH and LQKENI. CDR3 length equals 15 residues. CDR3 DNA: TGTGCCAGCTCACCACCGACTAGCGGCTCCTACGAGCAGTACTTC. It encodes CASSPPTSGSYEQYF.

The chain employs TRBV28 and TRBJ2-2; 7 positions match TRBD1. There are 15 residues in the CDR3. With V trimmed by 4 bases and J by 1 base, 3 bases remained unmatched. The germline V gene encodes CDR1 MDHEN and CDR2 SYDVKM. The CDR3 bases are TGTGCCAGCAGTTCTTGGACAGGGAACACCGGGGAGCTGTTTTTT. Protein product: CASSSWTGNTGELFF.

The genes are TRBV7-2 and TRBJ2-3; TRBD2 agrees at 10 bases. CDR1 SGHTA and CDR2 FQGNSA come from the germline V gene. The CDR3 has 15 amino acids. V lost 2 bases and J lost 8; bases outside the gene matches: 7. This CDR3 reads CASSLTAGGPGTQYF. The CDR3 DNA follows: TGTGCCAGCAGCTTAACAGCGGGAGGGCCTGGTACGCAGTATTTT.

The genes are TRBV6-5 and TRBJ2-6; D gene unclear. The CDR3 spans 15 residues. Germline CDR1 is MNHEY and CDR2 is SVGAGI. The V and J ends lost 6 bases and 0 bases respectively, with 9 bases between them. The CDR3 loop reads CASRLGSSGANVLTF. The CDR3 DNA reads TGTGCCAGCAGACTGGGCAGCTCTGGGGCCAACGTCCTGACTTTC.

The chain has TRBV18 and TRBJ1-1; 12 bases agree with TRBD1. CDR1 is KGHSH and CDR2 is LQKENI in the germline V gene. This CDR3 contains 17 residues. Unmatched junction bases numbered 6, after V lost 1 base and J lost 3 bases. The CDR3 loop is CASSPLGTGGVYTEAFF. In nucleotides, the CDR3 is TGTGCCAGCTCACCACTCGGGACAGGGGGCGTGTACACTGAAGCTTTCTTT.

The CDR3, as DNA: TGTGCCAGCAGCTTACCCCCACAGGGCGGGAGCTATGGCTACACCTTC. Protein: CASSLPPQGGSYGYTF. The chain is built from TRBV7-9 and TRBJ1-2; possible D gene TRBD1, 6 bases. The V end lost 2 bases, the J end lost 4 bases, and 17 bases lay between the germline ends. The CDR3 spans 16 residues. The germline V gene has CDR1 SEHNR and CDR2 FQNEAQ (reference sequence).

V is TRBV7-6 and J is TRBJ2-7, with a tentative D call TRBD2 (6 bases). Trimming left V 3 bases short and J 0 bases short, with 15 bases between. CDR1 is SGHVS and CDR2 is FNYEAQ in the germline V gene. This CDR3 is built from 16 residues. The CDR3 is CASSLGIAEHSYEQYF. The CDR3 DNA reads as TGTGCCAGCAGCTTGGGGATAGCGGAGCACTCCTACGAGCAGTACTTC.

The chain combines TRBV11-2 with TRBJ2-2; 11 bases map to TRBD2. The CDR3 extends over 16 amino acids. Germline V gene data show CDR1 as SGHAT and CDR2 as FQNNGV. Trimming cost V 3 bases and J 4 bases; bases outside gene matches: 4. Written as DNA, the CDR3 is TGTGCCAGCAGCTTCTTTAGCGGGAGGGCCACCGGGGAGCTGTTTTTT. It specifies CASSFFSGRATGELFF.

V is TRBV5-6 and J is TRBJ2-3; TRBD2 agrees at 11 bases. CDR1 and CDR2 (germline): SGHDT, YYEEEE. The CDR3 extends over 16 amino acids. The J segment lost 4 bases and the V segment lost 4 bases, leaving 8 bases of the junction unmatched. CDR3 nucleotides: TGTGCCAGCAGCACCTTAGCGGGAGGGCACCCAGATACGCAGTATTTT. This codes for CASSTLAGGHPDTQYF.

This chain links TRBV7-3 with TRBJ1-1, with no clear D. The CDR3 sequence is 13 residues long. The V gene's germline CDR1 is SGHTA and CDR2 FQGTGA. Trimming stripped 2 bases from V and 1 base from J, with 5 bases between. CDR3 sequence: CASSLQANTEAFF. Here the CDR3 DNA reads TGTGCCAGCAGCTTACAGGCGAACACTGAAGCTTTCTTT.

The chain combines TRBV12-5 with TRBJ2-3, with a tentative D call TRBD2 (5 bases). CDR1 is LGHNT, CDR2 FRNRAP, per germline. The CDR3 consists of 13 residues. Trimming took 2 bases from V and 4 from J, leaving 7 bases between them. The chain's CDR3 is CASGLLGADTQYF. In DNA form, the CDR3 reads TGTGCTAGTGGTTTGTTGGGAGCAGATACGCAGTATTTT.

This clone was picked up one time. This rearrangement joins TRBV10-3 to TRBJ2-1; 10 bases match TRBD1. This CDR3 is 15 amino acids long. V lost 6 bases to trimming and J lost 7 bases; unmatched junction nucleotides: 9. Germline CDR1 ENHRY, CDR2 SYGVKD. CDR3 nucleotide sequence: TGTGCCATCAGGAAAGACAGGGGGCGAGGGAATGAGCAGTTCTTC. It is translated as CAIRKDRGRGNEQFF.

The rearrangement joins TRBV19 to TRBJ1-5; the D gene is possibly TRBD1 (5 bases). This CDR3 spans 15 amino acids. Germline-derived CDR1 and CDR2 are LNHDA and SQIVND (reference sequence). V was cut by 5 bases and J by 3 bases, with 14 bases left in between. The CDR3 DNA reads TGTGCCAGTAGTCCCTCCGACAGTTACAATCAGCCCCAGCATTTT. Its translation: CASSPSDSYNQPQHF.

This chain connects TRBV18 to TRBJ1-4; D uncertain. The V and J ends lost 1 base and 2 bases respectively, with 5 bases between them. The CDR3 loop spans 14 amino acids. Germline CDR1 reads KGHSH; CDR2 reads LQKENI. The CDR3 region is CASSPRATNEKLFF. Here the CDR3 DNA reads TGTGCCAGCTCACCACGGGCTACTAATGAAAAACTGTTTTTT.

This sequence joins TRBV6-5 and TRBJ2-2; TRBD2 matches 10 bases. Germline loops: CDR1 MNHEY, CDR2 SVGAGI. The CDR3 covers 16 residues. V dropped 3 bases and J dropped 4; count of bases not matched to a gene: 5. CDR3 residues: CASSYWTSGVTGELFF. CDR3 nucleotide sequence: TGTGCCAGCAGTTATTGGACTAGCGGAGTCACCGGGGAGCTGTTTTTT.

The V gene is TRBV5-1, the J gene TRBJ2-7; 7 nucleotides match TRBD1. Germline CDR1 and CDR2: SGHRS and YFSETQ. V trimming: 8 bases; J trimming: 2 bases; junction bases outside the gene matches: 7. The length of the CDR3 is 13 residues. This chain's CDR3 is CASPTDRAYEQYF. CDR3 coding DNA: TGCGCCAGTCCCACCGACAGGGCCTACGAGCAGTACTTC.

This clone has only one observation. CDR3 loop: CASSPRTGFNTIYF. The DNA for the CDR3 is TGTGCCAGCAGCCCCCGGACAGGGTTTAACACCATATATTTT. The V and J genes are TRBV7-8 and TRBJ1-3; 8 nucleotides agree with TRBD1. Per the germline V gene, CDR1 is SGHVS and CDR2 is FQNEAQ. J gave up 7 bases and V 5 bases, and 7 bases lay outside the gene matches. The CDR3 is 14 amino acids.

The chain has TRBV19 and TRBJ2-3, with 8 bases matching TRBD2. After removal of 7 bases from V and 6 bases from J, the junction contained 12 bases not matched to a gene. The CDR3 extends over 15 amino acids. Germline loops: CDR1 LNHDA, CDR2 SQIVND (reference sequence). The CDR3 nucleotides read TGTGCCAGTACCTCCGGCGGGAGGCCGGGTGATACGCAGTATTTT. Translation gives CASTSGGRPGDTQYF. Using reference TRBV19 and TRBJ2-3 for the parts outside the CDR3, the full variable domain is DGGITQSPKYLFRKEGQNVTLSCEQNLNHDAMYWYRQDPGQGLRLIYYSQIVNDFQKGDIAEGYSVSREKKESFPLTVTSAQKNPTAFYLCASTSGGRPGDTQYFGPGTRLTVL.

The CDR3 protein is CASSRDRGTYEQYF. Written as DNA, the CDR3 is TGTGCCAGCAGCAGGGACAGGGGTACCTACGAGCAGTACTTC. The chain joins TRBV11-1 to TRBJ2-7; 10 nucleotides align to TRBD1. The germline gives CDR1 SGHAT, CDR2 FQDESV (reference sequence). The V and J ends lost 5 bases and 2 bases, in that order; junction bases with no gene match: 3. There are 14 residues in the CDR3. The full variable domain, rest sourced from reference TRBV11-1 and TRBJ2-7, is EAEVAQSPRYKITEKSQAVAFWCDPISGHATLYWYRQILGQGPELLVQFQDESVVDDSQLPKDRFSAERLKGVDSTLKIQPAELGDSAMYLCASSRDRGTYEQYFGPGTRLTVT.

The chain links TRBV9 to TRBJ2-3, with TRBD1 as a possible D gene (5 bases). Trimming removed 2 bases at V and 1 base at J, with 11 bases between. Germline CDR1 SGDLS, CDR2 YYNGEE. The CDR3 is 15 residues long. The CDR3 region is CASSVRADGTDTQYF. As DNA, the CDR3 is TGTGCCAGCAGCGTCAGGGCGGATGGCACAGATACGCAGTATTTT. Variable domain in full (rest from reference TRBV9 and TRBJ2-3): DSGVTQTPKHLITATGQRVTLRCSPRSGDLSVYWYQQSLDQGLQFLIQYYNGEERAKGNILERFSAQQFPDLHSELNLSSLELGDSALYFCASSVRADGTDTQYFGPGTRLTVL.

The J gene is TRBJ1-3, the V gene TRBV6-1; the match to TRBD1 covers 7 bases. Trimming removed 0 bases from V and 3 bases from J; junction bases left unmatched: 8. The germline CDR1 and CDR2 sequences are MNHNS and SASEGT. The CDR3 runs to 17 residues. The CDR3 DNA sequence: TGTGCCAGCAGTGAAGCTCCCTGGGGACAGAATGGAAACACCATATATTTT. It specifies CASSEAPWGQNGNTIYF.

Ten or more counts support this clone. This CDR3 is CASSSVEYNEQFF. The CDR3 DNA follows: TGTGCCAGCAGTTCGGTGGAGTACAATGAGCAGTTCTTC. The V and J genes are TRBV27 and TRBJ2-1; D call uncertain. The CDR3 has 13 residues. The V end was cut by 4 bases, the J end by 4 bases, with 8 bases between. Looked up from germline, CDR1 is MNHEY and CDR2 is SMNVEV (reference sequence).

The rearrangement uses TRBV2 and TRBJ1-1; 9 nucleotides align to TRBD1. Germline values: CDR1 SNHLY, CDR2 FYNNEI. V shed 6 bases and J 1 base; nucleotides not matched to a gene: 6. This CDR3 contains 15 residues. Here the CDR3 DNA reads TGTGCCAGCAGCGGGACAGGGCGATGGAACACTGAAGCTTTCTTT. It yields the protein CASSGTGRWNTEAFF. The full variable domain, in which reference TRBV2 and TRBJ1-1 provide the parts outside the CDR3, is EPEVTQTPSHQVTQMGQEVILRCVPISNHLYFYWYRQILGQKVEFLVSFYNNEISEKSEIFDDQFSVERPDGSNFTLKIRSTKLEDSAMYFCASSGTGRWNTEAFFGQGTRLTVV.

The chain employs TRBV28 and TRBJ1-1; maybe TRBD1 (5 bases). Germline-derived CDR1 and CDR2 are MDHEN and SYDVKM. The CDR3 is 13 residues long. The V end lost 3 bases, the J end lost 6 bases, and 11 bases lay between the germline ends. This CDR3 is CASSLVGVAEAFF. The CDR3 bases are TGTGCCAGCAGTTTGGTAGGGGTCGCTGAAGCTTTCTTT.

This chain's CDR3 is CATSRLRQGGYEQYF. CDR3 sequence (DNA): TGTGCCACCAGCAGATTGAGGCAGGGAGGCTACGAGCAGTACTTC. This sequence joins TRBV15 and TRBJ2-7; TRBD2 might be the D (6 bases). The CDR3 runs to 15 residues. Germline assignment: CDR1 LNHNV and CDR2 YYDKDF (reference sequence). V gave up 2 bases and J gave up 3 bases, with 14 bases separating them. Based on the CDR3 plus reference TRBV15 and TRBJ2-7, the full variable domain is DAMVIQNPRYQVTQFGKPVTLSCSQTLNHNVMYWYQQKSSQAPKLLFHYYDKDFNNEADTPDNFQSRRPNTSFCFLDIRSPGLGDTAMYLCATSRLRQGGYEQYFGPGTRLTVT.

The chain links TRBV13 to TRBJ2-7, with D tentatively TRBD2 (5 bases). V was clipped by 0 bases and J by 4 bases, with 13 bases between them. The CDR3 totals 15 residues. CDR1 PRHDT and CDR2 FYEKMQ come from the germline V gene (reference sequence). The CDR3 bases are TGTGCCAGCAGCTTAGGAGGGCCCCGGGGTTACGAGCAGTACTTC. This codes for CASSLGGPRGYEQYF.

V gene TRBV27 combines with J gene TRBJ2-1; 10 positions agree with TRBD2. CDR3 length: 14 amino acids. The V gene end was trimmed by 4 bases and the J gene end by 8 bases; junction bases not matched to a gene: 5. Germline V gene data show CDR1 as MNHEY and CDR2 as SMNVEV (reference sequence). CDR3 region: CASSSQREGDEQFF. For the CDR3, the DNA is TGTGCCAGCAGTTCCCAGCGGGAGGGGGATGAGCAGTTCTTC.